Presented here are 26 T cell receptor beta chains from one specimen sequenced in a study of T-cell reconstitution after alpha-beta-depleted transplantation in children. A TCRbeta library incorporating unique molecular identifiers was prepared. A single record per CDR3 protein comes from TCRdb applying MiXCR to the PCR reads. This table has hundreds of thousands of distinct CDR3 sequences, 10% to 15% appearing once. Sequencing used PBMCs, mostly from graft donor cells, obtained 360 days after TCRalphabeta/CD19-depleted stem cell transplant. These receptor sequences come from a male patient aged 10 to 17 who had a stem cell transplant for acute myeloid leukemia, so the T cells may come from the graft donor.

The CDR3 spells CSVEYGQGGGTQYF. As DNA, the CDR3 is TGCAGCGTTGAATATGGACAGGGCGGGGGTACGCAGTATTTT. The chain uses TRBV29-1 and TRBJ2-3, with D tentatively TRBD1 (8 bases). CDR3 length equals 14 residues. Germline V gives CDR1 SQVTM, CDR2 ANQGSEA. The germline V and J ends were trimmed by 2 bases and 8 bases, with 17 bases remaining between them.

J is TRBJ2-7 and V is TRBV28; 7 bases agree with TRBD2. The CDR3 extends over 15 amino acids. After removal of 5 bases from V and 2 bases from J, the junction contained 9 bases not matched to a gene. Germline lookup yields CDR1 MDHEN and CDR2 SYDVKM. In DNA form, the CDR3 reads TGTGCCAGCAGTCGAGCACTAGCGAGCACCTACGAGCAGTACTTC. It encodes CASSRALASTYEQYF. Filled out from reference TRBV28 and TRBJ2-7, the complete variable domain reads DVKVTQSSRYLVKRTGEKVFLECVQDMDHENMFWYRQDPGLGLRLIYFSYDVKMKEKGDIPEGYSVSREKKERFSLILESASTNQTSMYLCASSRALASTYEQYFGPGTRLTVT.

This rearrangement joins TRBV5-6 to TRBJ2-1; D possibly matches TRBD1 or TRBD2 (5 bases each). The CDR3 length is 15 residues. Trimming left V 3 bases short and J 13 bases short, with 23 bases between. The germline V gene encodes CDR1 SGHDT and CDR2 YYEEEE. CDR3: CASSWDPLGATSQFF. CDR3 nucleotide sequence: TGTGCCAGCAGCTGGGACCCCTTAGGAGCAACGAGTCAGTTCTTC.

This clonotype was recorded many times. This chain uses TRBV12-3 or TRBV12-4 with TRBJ2-7; 7 positions match TRBD2. The CDR3 extends over 13 amino acids. V shed 2 bases and J 6 bases; nucleotides not matched to a gene: 4. CDR3: CASSLNSGGEQYF. CDR3 in DNA: TGTGCCAGCAGTTTAAACTCGGGAGGCGAGCAGTACTTC.

In this sample, this clonotype turned up a few times. This sequence joins TRBV27 and TRBJ1-1; no clear D. V was shortened by 5 bases and J by 5 bases, with 15 bases between the two germline ends. The CDR3 is made up of 14 amino acids. Germline V gene lookup returns CDR1 MNHEY and CDR2 SMNVEV (reference sequence). CDR3 bases: TGTGCCAGCAGTCGACGGCCTTGGTCGACTGAAGCTTTCTTT. This codes for CASSRRPWSTEAFF.

This clonotype has ten or more counts. The chain employs TRBV29-1 and TRBJ2-1, with D possibly TRBD2 on 5 matching bases. The ends were cut back, 3 bases at V and 7 bases at J, with 13 bases in the middle. In germline, CDR1 is SQVTM, CDR2 ANQGSEA. This CDR3 spans 13 amino acids. The CDR3 DNA reads TGCAGCGTTGAGGATACTAGTTCGAATGAGCAGTTCTTC. It specifies CSVEDTSSNEQFF.

The chain recombines TRBV6-5 with TRBJ2-7; 7 bases match TRBD1. V trimming: 0 bases; J trimming: 4 bases; junction bases outside the gene matches: 6. CDR3 length: 15 amino acids. From germline, CDR1 is MNHEY and CDR2 SVGAGI. The CDR3 DNA reads TGTGCCAGCAGTTACTCGGACAGGAAGACATACGAGCAGTACTTC. It encodes CASSYSDRKTYEQYF.

This clonotype was picked up a small number of times. V is TRBV12-3 or TRBV12-4 and J is TRBJ1-3; TRBD1 might be the D (6 bases). The CDR3 covers 15 residues. V was trimmed by 5 bases and J by 0 bases, leaving 11 bases between them. The CDR3 loop is CASSPRGSSGNTIYF. CDR3 nucleotide sequence: TGTGCCAGCAGTCCCAGGGGTAGCTCTGGAAACACCATATATTTT.

The rearrangement uses TRBV18 and TRBJ1-4, with D maybe TRBD1 (5 bases). Germline V gene sequence: CDR1 KGHSH, CDR2 LQKENI. With 2 bases removed from V and 5 bases from J, the gap between germline ends came to 9 bases. The CDR3 covers 14 residues. In nucleotides, the CDR3 is TGTGCCAGCTCACCAGGGAGGGGCAATGAAAAACTGTTTTTT. Translation gives CASSPGRGNEKLFF. Based on the CDR3 plus reference TRBV18 and TRBJ1-4, the full variable domain is NAGVMQNPRHLVRRRGQEARLRCSPMKGHSHVYWYRQLPEEGLKFMVYLQKENIIDESGMPKERFSAEFPKEGPSILRIQQVVRGDSAAYFCASSPGRGNEKLFFGSGTQLSVL.

This clonotype showed up just a few times. V gene TRBV11-1 combines with J gene TRBJ2-2, with 9 bases lining up with TRBD1. The germline gives CDR1 SGHAT, CDR2 FQDESV (reference sequence). The CDR3 runs to 18 residues. V shed 6 bases and J 0 bases; nucleotides not matched to a gene: 11. The CDR3 protein is CASSFLTGGFPNTGELFF. The CDR3 DNA reads as TGTGCCAGCAGTTTTTTGACAGGGGGTTTCCCGAACACCGGGGAGCTGTTTTTT.

This clonotype was seen repeatedly, ten times or more. The rearrangement links TRBV19 to TRBJ2-2; 7 nucleotides agree with TRBD1. V dropped 6 bases and J dropped 2; count of bases not matched to a gene: 6. The CDR3 totals 15 residues. Per germline, CDR1 LNHDA and CDR2 SQIVND (reference sequence). CDR3 region: CASRTGTVNTGELFF. In DNA form, the CDR3 reads TGTGCCAGTAGGACCGGGACAGTAAACACCGGGGAGCTGTTTTTT.

This sequence joins TRBV28 and TRBJ1-5; 8 nucleotides line up with TRBD1. Looked up from germline, CDR1 is MDHEN and CDR2 is SYDVKM. With 3 bases clipped from V and 6 bases from J, the junction kept 7 bases outside the gene matches. This CDR3 comprises 15 residues. CDR3 sequence: CASSFGQQGVQPQHF. CDR3 nucleotides: TGTGCCAGCAGTTTCGGCCAACAGGGGGTTCAGCCCCAGCATTTT.

The table lists this clonotype with a few counts. The chain employs TRBV7-9 and TRBJ1-3; D unclear. From germline, CDR1 is SEHNR and CDR2 FQNEAQ (reference sequence). The CDR3 has 13 residues. V gave up 5 bases and J gave up 3 bases, with 8 bases separating them. This CDR3 is CASSPGGGNTIYF. The CDR3 nucleotides are TGTGCCAGCAGCCCCGGCGGTGGAAACACCATATATTTT.

The chain couples TRBV28 to TRBJ2-1; 10 nucleotides line up with TRBD2. Germline V gene sequence: CDR1 MDHEN, CDR2 SYDVKM. The junction had 15 bases not matched to a gene; V was cut back by 8 bases and J by 8 bases. CDR3 length: 16 amino acids. CDR3 DNA: TGTGCCAGCTCGACCCCCCTAGCGGGAGATCTATATGAGCAGTTCTTC. Translating gives CASSTPLAGDLYEQFF.

The chain employs TRBV27 and TRBJ1-2; maybe TRBD1 (5 bases). Trimming shortened V by 4 bases and J by 2 bases, and 14 bases separated the two germline ends. This CDR3 is 15 amino acids long. Germline loops: CDR1 MNHEY, CDR2 SMNVEV (reference sequence). CDR3: CASSWQAGRNYGYTF. DNA of the CDR3: TGTGCCAGCAGTTGGCAGGCGGGGCGGAACTATGGCTACACCTTC.

The genes are TRBV15 and TRBJ2-3; D remains ambiguous. From germline, CDR1 is LNHNV and CDR2 YYDKDF (reference sequence). The CDR3 loop spans 12 amino acids. The V and J ends lost 3 bases and 6 bases respectively, with 7 bases between them. CDR3 DNA sequence: TGTGCCACCAGCAGTGAGCCGGATACGCAGTATTTT. It encodes CATSSEPDTQYF. Variable domain in full (rest from reference TRBV15 and TRBJ2-3): DAMVIQNPRYQVTQFGKPVTLSCSQTLNHNVMYWYQQKSSQAPKLLFHYYDKDFNNEADTPDNFQSRRPNTSFCFLDIRSPGLGDTAMYLCATSSEPDTQYFGPGTRLTVL.

This clonotype showed up many times. The chain couples TRBV29-1 to TRBJ2-7; 8 bases are a match to TRBD1. The CDR3 loop spans 12 amino acids. Germline CDR1 reads SQVTM; CDR2 reads ANQGSEA. V shed 4 bases, J shed 2 bases, and the junction held 1 base outside the gene matches. CDR3 DNA sequence: TGCAGCGTTGGACAGGGGACCTACGAGCAGTACTTC. It encodes CSVGQGTYEQYF.

The sample holds many counts of this clonotype. The CDR3 region is CAAWDRFNTDTQYF. The CDR3 DNA follows: TGTGCCGCGTGGGACAGGTTCAACACAGATACGCAGTATTTT. The V gene is TRBV10-3, the J gene TRBJ2-3; TRBD1 aligns across 8 bases. V lost 11 bases and J lost 2; bases outside the gene matches: 9. The germline V gene encodes CDR1 ENHRY and CDR2 SYGVKD. The CDR3 has 14 residues.

The DNA of the CDR3 is TGTGCCAGCAGTAAAGCAAGGGGGCGGTCGGGCACTGAAGCTTTCTTT. Translation gives CASSKARGRSGTEAFF. The J gene is TRBJ1-1, the V gene TRBV21-1; TRBD1 is taken as the D call from the table, unchecked against the DNA. TRBV21-1 is deemed a pseudogene. The CDR3 runs 16 residues.

This clonotype was counted at least ten times. The chain recombines TRBV27 with TRBJ2-2; the D call may be TRBD1 or TRBD2 (5 bases each). CDR3 length equals 15 residues. The V end was cut by 6 bases, the J end by 5 bases, with 16 bases between. The V gene's germline CDR1 is MNHEY and CDR2 SMNVEV (reference sequence). The CDR3 region has the DNA TGTGCCAGCAGCCCGGGGCCTTACACGACCGGGGAGCTGTTTTTT. It encodes CASSPGPYTTGELFF.

This clonotype was observed once. The rearrangement joins TRBV20-1 to TRBJ1-6; D remains unclear. Trimming cost V 4 bases and J 5 bases, with 15 bases left between them. From germline, CDR1 is DFQATT and CDR2 SNEGSKA (reference sequence). The CDR3 consists of 15 residues. CDR3: CSAIRARKDNSPLHF. CDR3 nucleotides: TGCAGTGCTATCCGGGCGCGTAAGGATAATTCACCCCTCCACTTT.

This clonotype has just a few counts. The rearrangement uses TRBV9 and TRBJ2-4, with 9 bases that match TRBD1. With 0 bases clipped from V and 2 bases from J, the junction kept 12 bases outside the gene matches. CDR3 length equals 19 residues. Germline values: CDR1 SGDLS, CDR2 YYNGEE. CDR3 sequence reads: CASSVGTGANSATKNIQYF. CDR3 DNA: TGTGCCAGCAGCGTAGGGACAGGGGCGAACTCTGCAACCAAAAACATTCAGTACTTC.

This sequence joins TRBV5-6 and TRBJ2-7; no clear D gene. This CDR3 region has 17 residues. V was shortened by 4 bases and J by 2 bases, with 22 bases between the two germline ends. Germline V gene sequence: CDR1 SGHDT, CDR2 YYEEEE. CDR3 in amino acids: CASSHETHYLNTYEQYF. The CDR3, as DNA: TGTGCCAGCAGCCATGAGACGCATTACCTCAATACCTACGAGCAGTACTTC.

The rearrangement uses TRBV29-1 and TRBJ2-1; D is uncertain. The CDR3 consists of 11 residues. V was trimmed by 4 bases and J by 7 bases, leaving 8 bases between them. The V gene's germline CDR1 is SQVTM and CDR2 ANQGSEA. CDR3 DNA: TGCAGCGTTGGTTGGGCGAATGAGCAGTTCTTC. Protein sequence: CSVGWANEQFF.

This clonotype was picked up a small number of times. V usage is TRBV5-1 and J usage is TRBJ2-3, with D possibly TRBD2 on 6 matching bases. This CDR3 is 17 amino acids long. The germline CDR1 and CDR2 sequences are SGHRS and YFSETQ. Between the trimmed V and J ends, which lost 0 bases and 5 bases, there was a span of 19 bases. The CDR3 loop reads CASSLALGSTGEDTQYF. As DNA, the CDR3 is TGCGCCAGCAGCTTGGCGCTTGGCTCGACGGGAGAAGATACGCAGTATTTT.

This clonotype was observed many times. The CDR3 coding sequence is TGTGCCAGCGCTGAGTACAATGAGCAGTTCTTC. This gives the protein CASAEYNEQFF. The chain combines TRBV28 with TRBJ2-1; D gene ambiguous. Germline V gene lookup returns CDR1 MDHEN and CDR2 SYDVKM. V lost 8 bases and J lost 4, with 6 bases in between. This CDR3 is built from 11 residues.